These T cell receptor beta chains were read from a single sample in a study of blood T cell repertoires in COVID-19. Assay: immunoSEQ multiplex PCR; the TCRdb copy retains only in-frame clones and omits some. The table includes some 700,000 clones, more than 80% detected once. The sequenced material came from peripheral blood. The receptors come from a woman aged 18-29 years with acute or convalescent COVID-19. Both conserved end residues are part of each CDR3. The D gene is left open where the match is weak.

cdr3_aa d_call v_call
CASGCIDGVCGYTF NA TRBV12-5
CASSLDREKLFF NA TRBV18
CASSQAGQGVDEQFF TRBD1 TRBV4-2
CASRSNTEAFF NA TRBV25-1
CASSGQGYTTNEKLFF TRBD1 TRBV19
CASSQRVVAGDPEQYF TRBD2 TRBV4-1
CASSTKTGMGGEAFF TRBD1 TRBV6-5
CASSGTSGGAYEQYF TRBD2 TRBV7-9
CASSDGQGGGYTF TRBD1 TRBV5-1
CASTAGNTIYF NA TRBV28
CAWSVSGVNYGYTF NA TRBV30
CASSGYGGTGSYGYTF TRBD1 TRBV2
CASSGATGYTF NA TRBV9
CASSYPGEGDTQYF TRBD2 TRBV7-8
CASSEGTEHTGELFF NA TRBV6-1
CASSLGQFEQYF NA TRBV5-5
CASSGAGKYEQYF NA TRBV7-9
CASSKGDRVNTEAFF TRBD1 TRBV3-1/TRBV3-2
CASSSYDSRDGYTF NA TRBV5-1